This T cell receptor (beta chain) was sequenced in a study of T-cell reconstitution after alpha-beta-depleted transplantation in children. This clonotype was counted a few times. What it binds is unknown. Study-wide results and caveats: A year had passed since transplant, and T-cell counts and diversity by then came mostly from newly produced T cells. Reports say that about two months after transplant, the alpha-beta T cells came out of several hundred graft clones that had expanded.

Unique molecular identifiers featured in how the TCRbeta library was prepared. TCRdb processed the PCR reads anew with MiXCR; each CDR3 protein has one entry. The sample yields about 980,000 distinct CDR3 sequences, about 29% seen once. This CDR3 has 17 amino acids. V gave up 4 bases and J gave up 1 base; unmatched junction bases: 10. The germline V gene has CDR1 SGDLS and CDR2 YYNGEE. The chain is built from TRBV9 and TRBJ1-1, with TRBD1 matching 10 bases. Sequenced here: PBMCs, mostly from graft donor cells, sampled 360 days after TCRalphabeta/CD19-depleted stem cell transplant. The sequence derives from a boy in the first two years of life who had a stem cell transplant for SCID, so the T cells may come from the graft donor. In DNA form, the CDR3 reads TGTGCCAGCAGCCAAGCCCGGGACAGGGGTTGGAACACTGAAGCTTTCTTT. Protein: CASSQARDRGWNTEAFF.